The clone carrying this T cell receptor (beta chain) was detected ten times or more. The investigators amplified TCR beta CDR3 regions from RNA transcripts. An initial round of RT-PCR targeting the TCR CDR3 relied on the HTBI primer set. MiXCR, applied by TCRdb to the multiplex PCR reads, yields one record per CDR3 protein. Of 650,000 to 750,000 distinct CDR3 sequences listed, 14% are singletons. This record comes from a study of T cells in Graves' hyperthyroidism and ophthalmopathy. About the study: The authors collected peripheral blood at initial diagnosis, before any treatment.

Germline V gene sequence: CDR1 DFQATT, CDR2 SNEGSKA (reference sequence). With 6 bases removed from V and 8 bases from J, the gap between germline ends came to 19 bases. The CDR3 sequence is 13 residues long. This TCR was recovered from a woman aged 18-29 years with Graves' hyperthyroidism. The specimen was blood. The chain recombines TRBV20-1 with TRBJ1-2; D might be TRBD1 (5 bases). This chain's CDR3 is CSARTGGLRGYTF. The CDR3 DNA is TGCAGTGCCAGAACAGGTGGTTTACGCGGCTACACCTTC.